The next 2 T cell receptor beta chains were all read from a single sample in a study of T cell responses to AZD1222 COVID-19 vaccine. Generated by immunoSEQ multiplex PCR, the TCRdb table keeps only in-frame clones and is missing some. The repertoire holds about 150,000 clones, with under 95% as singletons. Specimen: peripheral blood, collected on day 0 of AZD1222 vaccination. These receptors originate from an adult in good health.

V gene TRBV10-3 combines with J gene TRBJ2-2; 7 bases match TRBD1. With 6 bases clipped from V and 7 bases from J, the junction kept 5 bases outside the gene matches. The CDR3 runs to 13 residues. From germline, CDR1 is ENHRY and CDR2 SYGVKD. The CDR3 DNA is TGTGCCATCAGGCGACAGGGTATCGGGGAGCTGTTTTTT. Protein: CAIRRQGIGELFF.

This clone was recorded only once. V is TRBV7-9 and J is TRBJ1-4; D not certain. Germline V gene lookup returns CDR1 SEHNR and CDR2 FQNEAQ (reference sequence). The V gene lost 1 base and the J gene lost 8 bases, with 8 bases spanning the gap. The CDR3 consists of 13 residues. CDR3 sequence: CASSLDVREKLFF. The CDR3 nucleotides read TGTGCCAGCAGCTTAGATGTACGCGAAAAACTGTTTTTT.